The source of this T cell receptor (beta chain) is a study of blood T cells in healthy people across ages. Alongside a J-beta primer mix, a sample-barcoded 5' primer served in a second PCR lasting about 7 to 11 cycles. TCRdb reanalysed the 5' RACE reads using MiXCR and keeps one entry per CDR3 protein. The table lists 600,000 to 850,000 distinct CDR3 sequences, roughly two fifths of them singletons. The CDR3 is made up of 15 amino acids. In germline, CDR1 is SGDLS, CDR2 YYNGEE. The trim removed 6 bases at V and 7 bases at J, leaving 8 bases unmatched. This rearrangement joins TRBV9 to TRBJ2-1, with 12 nucleotides matching TRBD2. Sequences were obtained from blood. This sequence originates from an older woman in good health. CDR3 nucleotide sequence: TGTGCCAGCACTCCCTGGACTAGCGGGACTAATGAGCAGTTCTTC. This codes for CASTPWTSGTNEQFF.